The 8 T cell receptor beta chains below come from one sample, sequenced in a study of OX40 agonist ivuxolimab in advanced cancers. Using immunoSEQ multiplex PCR, the repertoire was profiled, and TCRdb retains in-frame clones only, with some absent. The table records around 65,000 clones, roughly nine tenths of them present only once. This material consisted of CD4+ or CD8+ T cells sorted from blood, taken in a trial of the OX40 agonist ivuxolimab. The receptor source for this set is an adult with an advanced solid tumor such as melanoma, head and neck, liver or kidney cancer.

This chain joins TRBV27 and TRBJ1-5; D unclear. The germline V gene has CDR1 MNHEY and CDR2 SMNVEV (reference sequence). Trimming stripped 2 bases from V and 4 bases from J, with 6 bases between. The CDR3 totals 13 residues. CDR3 nucleotide sequence: TGTGCCAGCAGTTTACTGGCTAATCAGCCCCAGCATTTT. Translating it yields CASSLLANQPQHF.

The chain carries TRBV10-1 and TRBJ2-1; TRBD2 aligns across 14 bases. CDR1 is WNHNN, CDR2 SYGVQD, per germline (reference sequence). CDR3 length equals 16 residues. The J segment lost 3 bases and the V segment lost 6 bases, leaving 4 bases of the junction unmatched. CDR3 sequence (DNA): TGCGCCAGCAGCGGGACTAGCGGGAGCGGCTACAATGAGCAGTTCTTC. It codes for CASSGTSGSGYNEQFF.

This chain uses TRBV6-5 with TRBJ1-2, with no clear D. V was pared by 4 bases and J by 1 base, with 7 bases between. Germline CDR1 is MNHEY and CDR2 is SVGAGI. CDR3 length: 13 amino acids. CDR3 in DNA: TGTGCCAGCAGTTTCAGAGTTAACTATGGCTACACCTTC. Protein product: CASSFRVNYGYTF.

V and J are TRBV5-1 and TRBJ2-3; tentatively, D is TRBD1 (6 bases). The V end was cut by 6 bases, the J end by 0 bases, with 11 bases between. CDR3 length: 14 amino acids. CDR1 is SGHRS and CDR2 is YFSETQ in the germline V gene. The CDR3 bases are TGCGCCAGCAACCCGGGACATAGCACAGATACGCAGTATTTT. It specifies CASNPGHSTDTQYF.

This sequence joins TRBV6-1 and TRBJ2-6; perhaps TRBD1 as D (6 bases). CDR1 and CDR2 from the germline V gene are MNHNS and SASEGT. V was shortened by 5 bases and J by 2 bases, with 16 bases between the two germline ends. CDR3 size: 17 residues. The CDR3 region is CASSKVQGSAGANVLTF. In DNA, the CDR3 is TGTGCCAGCAGTAAAGTTCAGGGGTCGGCTGGGGCCAACGTCCTGACTTTC.

This chain connects TRBV5-1 to TRBJ1-5; no clear D gene. Per germline, CDR1 SGHRS and CDR2 YFSETQ. This CDR3 is 14 amino acids long. The germline V and J ends were trimmed by 0 bases and 4 bases, with 8 bases remaining between them. This CDR3 reads CASSLGGENQPQHF. The CDR3 bases are TGCGCCAGCAGCTTGGGCGGGGAGAATCAGCCCCAGCATTTT.

The chain employs TRBV5-1 and TRBJ1-6; D is undetermined. CDR1 is SGHRS and CDR2 is YFSETQ in the germline V gene. There are 15 residues in the CDR3. The ends were cut back, 0 bases at V and 5 bases at J, with 9 bases in the middle. The CDR3 is CASSLESSHNSPLHF. The DNA of the CDR3 is TGCGCCAGCAGCTTGGAGAGCTCTCATAATTCACCCCTCCACTTT.

This sequence joins TRBV5-4 and TRBJ2-7, with TRBD2 matching over 9 bases. The CDR3 contains 16 residues. The junction had 10 bases not matched to a gene; V was cut back by 4 bases and J by 2 bases. In germline, CDR1 is SGHNT, CDR2 YYREEE (reference sequence). This CDR3 reads CASSPFGAGGPYEQYF. The CDR3 DNA sequence: TGTGCCAGCAGCCCCTTCGGAGCGGGAGGCCCCTACGAGCAGTACTTC.